The 18 T cell receptor beta chains below all came from one sample that was sequenced in a study of blood T cells in healthy people across ages. Next came a second PCR, run for about 6 to 11 cycles, which used a sample-barcoded 5' primer along with a J-beta primer mix. MiXCR, applied by TCRdb to the 5' RACE reads, yields one record per CDR3 protein. The data contain approximately 940,000 distinct CDR3 sequences, about 48% of them seen just once; the ten biggest clones take up roughly 13%. Sequencing input: blood. These receptors all come from a man younger than 45 in good health.

This chain connects TRBV13 to TRBJ1-2, with 8 positions matching TRBD1. In germline, CDR1 is PRHDT, CDR2 FYEKMQ (reference sequence). After removal of 5 bases from V and 4 bases from J, the junction contained 12 bases not matched to a gene. The CDR3 covers 16 residues. The CDR3 DNA is TGTGCCAGCAGCCCCCCGGACAGGGCGAATAGCTATGGCTACACCTTC. Its translation: CASSPPDRANSYGYTF.

The chain couples TRBV7-2 to TRBJ2-5; 7 bases match TRBD2. Trimming at V came to 6 bases and at J to 2 bases, leaving 9 bases not matched to a gene. This CDR3 spans 15 amino acids. CDR1 is SGHTA and CDR2 is FQGNSA in the germline V gene. The CDR3, as DNA: TGTGCCAGCAGGTGCAGAGCGGGGCCGCAAGAGACCCAGTACTTC. As protein: CASRCRAGPQETQYF.

The table lists this clonotype with a few counts. This chain links TRBV5-8 with TRBJ1-5; D might be TRBD1 (5 bases). Deletions cut 0 bases from V and 5 bases from J, with 12 bases between. CDR3 size: 15 residues. The germline V gene has CDR1 SGHTS and CDR2 YDEGEE. CDR3 sequence reads: CASSLDGRGDQPQHF. For the CDR3, the DNA is TGTGCCAGCAGCTTGGATGGACGGGGGGATCAGCCCCAGCATTTT.

This clonotype was found many times. The gene calls are TRBV27 and TRBJ2-7; no definite D call. V lost 0 bases and J lost 2, with 5 bases in between. Germline-derived CDR1 and CDR2 are MNHEY and SMNVEV (reference sequence). The CDR3 runs 13 residues. CDR3 sequence (DNA): TGTGCCAGCAGTTTATCTACTACCTACGAGCAGTACTTC. This codes for CASSLSTTYEQYF.

V gene TRBV4-3 combines with J gene TRBJ2-4, with 10 nucleotides matching TRBD2. This CDR3 has 20 residues. Germline loops: CDR1 LGHNA, CDR2 YSLEER. With 0 bases clipped from V and 0 bases from J, the junction kept 11 bases outside the gene matches. CDR3 residues: CASSQDLLAGVTLAKNIQYF. CDR3 coding DNA: TGCGCCAGCAGCCAAGATTTGCTAGCGGGGGTAACCCTAGCCAAAAACATTCAGTACTTC.

Comments on this clonotype: Since a much larger clone is just one base distant, this may be a read error. The chain uses TRBV20-1 and TRBJ2-7, with D perhaps TRBD1 or TRBD2 (5 bases each). The last part of the DNA fits TRBJ2-5 better; the J call may be wrong. This CDR3 is 16 amino acids long. Germline-derived CDR1 and CDR2 are DFQATT and SNEGSKA (reference sequence). The CDR3 DNA is TGCAGTGCCCGCGTCCAACCTGGGACCGCACGAGCGACCCAGTACTTC. Translating gives CSARVQPGTARATQYF.

V usage is TRBV4-3 and J usage is TRBJ2-3; no clear D. Trimming stripped 2 bases from V and 4 bases from J, with 19 bases between. The CDR3 spans 17 residues. Germline V gene data show CDR1 as LGHNA and CDR2 as YSLEER. This CDR3 reads CASSQQMAASRADTQYF. In nucleotides, the CDR3 is TGCGCCAGCAGCCAACAGATGGCGGCGAGTAGGGCAGATACGCAGTATTTT.

The chain has TRBV6-5 and TRBJ2-4, with D possibly TRBD2 on 6 matching bases. Trimming took 5 bases from V and 1 from J, leaving 12 bases between them. The CDR3 sequence is 15 residues long. Germline CDR1 is MNHEY and CDR2 is SVGAGI. CDR3 coding DNA: TGTGCCAGCAGTAACCTCGGGGGTGCCAAAAACATTCAGTACTTC. Residues: CASSNLGGAKNIQYF.

The V and J genes are TRBV3-1 and TRBJ2-5; 9 nucleotides line up with TRBD2. The CDR3 has 15 residues. J lost 9 bases, V lost 5 bases, and 13 bases had no gene match. Germline V gene sequence: CDR1 LGHDT, CDR2 YNNKEL (reference sequence). As DNA, the CDR3 is TGTGCCAGCAGCGTTTACCTAGCGGGGACTTCGGCCCAGTACTTC. Protein product: CASSVYLAGTSAQYF.

This clonotype was picked up a small number of times. This chain joins TRBV24-1 and TRBJ2-5, with 11 bases fitting TRBD2. The germline V gene has CDR1 KGHDR and CDR2 SFDVKD. The CDR3 contains 16 residues. The ends lost 4 bases at V and 2 bases at J; junction bases unmatched: 5. The DNA of the CDR3 is TGTGCCACCAGTGACCCGGGACTAGCGGAACAAGAGACCCAGTACTTC. Amino acids: CATSDPGLAEQETQYF.

This chain connects TRBV29-1 to TRBJ1-3; D unresolved. Trimming pared 3 bases from V and 0 bases from J, leaving 6 bases between. The length of the CDR3 is 13 residues. Germline loops: CDR1 SQVTM, CDR2 ANQGSEA. The CDR3 nucleotides are TGCAGCGTTGAGAGGTCCTCTGGAAACACCATATATTTT. As protein: CSVERSSGNTIYF.

The chain carries TRBV12-3 or TRBV12-4 and TRBJ2-7; possible D gene TRBD1, 6 bases. V was trimmed by 7 bases and J by 5 bases, leaving 18 bases between them. This CDR3 is 14 amino acids long. CDR3 in amino acids: CASTLTGLWDEQYF. The DNA for the CDR3 is TGTGCCAGCACCCTGACAGGCTTATGGGACGAGCAGTACTTC.

The chain has TRBV2 and TRBJ2-1; unclear D gene. The CDR3 runs to 13 residues. Germline CDR1 reads SNHLY; CDR2 reads FYNNEI. Between the trimmed V and J ends, which lost 6 bases and 6 bases, there was a span of 12 bases. The CDR3 nucleotides are TGTGCCAGCAGCGCCCGTATGCCCAATGAGCAGTTCTTC. Amino acid sequence: CASSARMPNEQFF.

Details on this clonotype: At one boundary the junction diverges from the germline segment, which might be a read error. CDR3 protein: CDSSRSPGQGAYEQYF. The CDR3 nucleotides read TGTGACAGCAGTCGATCACCGGGACAGGGGGCCTACGAGCAGTACTTC. The chain combines TRBV6-6 with TRBJ2-7; TRBD1 matches at 11 bases. The CDR3 contains 16 residues. CDR1 is MNHNY, CDR2 SVGAGI, per germline (reference sequence).

The chain joins TRBV7-9 to TRBJ2-5, with D hard to call. The CDR3 contains 12 residues. Between the trimmed V and J ends, which lost 4 bases and 5 bases, there was a span of 8 bases. The germline CDR1 and CDR2 sequences are SEHNR and FQNEAQ (reference sequence). In nucleotides, the CDR3 is TGTGCCAGCAGCTCGTATTCGGAGACCCAGTACTTC. Its translation is CASSSYSETQYF.

This chain links TRBV4-2 with TRBJ2-1; tentatively, D is TRBD2 (6 bases). Deletions cut 1 base from V and 0 bases from J, with 13 bases between. Germline V gene data show CDR1 as LGHNA and CDR2 as YNFKEQ. The CDR3 length is 17 residues. The CDR3 DNA sequence: TGTGCCAGCAGCCAAGTAACTAGCAGTAGCTCCTACAATGAGCAGTTCTTC. Translated: CASSQVTSSSSYNEQFF.

A single count supports this clonotype. The chain links TRBV7-2 to TRBJ2-5; 8 bases are shared with TRBD2. The trim removed 1 base at V and 2 bases at J, leaving 9 bases unmatched. This CDR3 is 17 amino acids long. Germline CDR1 reads SGHTA; CDR2 reads FQGNSA. The CDR3 protein is CASSLVGGAVIQETQYF. In nucleotides, the CDR3 is TGTGCCAGCAGCTTAGTCGGGGGGGCTGTGATACAAGAGACCCAGTACTTC.

In its sample, this clonotype was seen a few times. The chain employs TRBV7-2 and TRBJ2-3, with D perhaps TRBD1 or TRBD2 (6 bases each). The CDR3 consists of 17 residues. Trimming stripped 1 base from V and 3 bases from J, with 17 bases between. Germline V gene sequence: CDR1 SGHTA, CDR2 FQGNSA. In DNA form, the CDR3 reads TGTGCCAGCAGCTTAGTAGGGGGACTCTCCCTAACAGATACGCAGTATTTT. It specifies CASSLVGGLSLTDTQYF. The full variable domain, with the rest looked up from reference TRBV7-2 and TRBJ2-3, is GAGVSQSPSNKVTEKGKDVELRCDPISGHTALYWYRQSLGQGLEFLIYFQGNSAPDKSGLPSDRFSAERTGGSVSTLTIQRTQQEDSAVYLCASSLVGGLSLTDTQYFGPGTRLTVL.